The T cell receptor gamma chain described here comes from a study of γδ T cells in repeated Plasmodium falciparum infection. Study at large: Malian children with intense seasonal malaria exposure were compared with matched Australian children. Samples were taken at baseline, before some infections, and 21 days after each. Donors had four controlled P. falciparum NF54 infections over roughly 640 days.

TCRdb re-identified clones in the multiplex PCR reads via CATT. The table lists about 15,000 gamma-chain clones, around 1.6% of them singletons. Vgamma9/Vdelta2+ and Vdelta2-negative gammadelta T cells were flow-sorted from PBMC for bulk sequencing. Notes on the study in general: In Vdelta2-negative, largely Vdelta1+, gammadelta repertoires, repeated controlled infections appeared to drive clonal selection waves.

V shed 0 bases, J shed 8 bases, and the junction held 7 bases outside the gene matches. There are 13 residues in the CDR3. Germline V gene data show CDR1 as VINAFY and CDR2 as YDVSNSKD. As concerns this clone: Its antigen remains unidentified. TCRdb's entry gives the protein of a much larger clone, which mismatches this DNA's translation at residue 8, likely from a read error; the protein reported here is translated from the DNA.

The material sequenced was gamma-delta T cells from blood. The chain recombines TRGV5 with TRGJ1 or TRGJ2. Here the J gene came from matching the DNA to germline, since TCRdb omits it. The clonotype was recovered from a pool of human donors (malaria-infected and uninfected, not separated). CDR3 bases: TGTGCCACCTGGGACAGGCCTTCCGATAAGAAACTCTTT. Its translation: CATWDRPSDKKLF.